The 14 T cell receptor beta chains below come from one sample, sequenced in a study of blood T cell repertoires in COVID-19. The assay was immunoSEQ multiplex PCR, and TCRdb's table has in-frame clones only and misses some. Of just over 650,000 clones in the sample, 70% to 90% were seen once. Sequencing used peripheral blood. The receptors shown here come from a woman aged 18-29 years with acute or convalescent COVID-19.

The rearrangement joins TRBV28 to TRBJ2-2; a possible D gene is TRBD2 (6 bases). Germline loops: CDR1 MDHEN, CDR2 SYDVKM. The CDR3 covers 14 residues. V lost 3 bases, J lost 6 bases, and 11 bases lay in between. Here the CDR3 reads CASSLEGWAGELFF. The CDR3 region has the DNA TGTGCCAGCAGTTTGGAGGGATGGGCCGGGGAGCTGTTTTTT.

The V gene is TRBV4-1, the J gene TRBJ1-1, with D hard to call. Germline CDR1 reads MGHRA; CDR2 reads YSYEKL. The length of the CDR3 is 15 residues. V lost 0 bases and J lost 1, with 9 bases in between. CDR3: CASSQEAAGNTEAFF. CDR3 nucleotides: TGCGCCAGCAGCCAAGAGGCGGCGGGGAACACTGAAGCTTTCTTT.

V gene TRBV2 combines with J gene TRBJ2-1, with a weak D call TRBD2 (6 bases). Germline V gene sequence: CDR1 SNHLY, CDR2 FYNNEI. V was trimmed by 11 bases and J by 0 bases, leaving 20 bases between them. This CDR3 spans 16 amino acids. The CDR3 reads CAHPPNQGGSYNEQFF. The CDR3 DNA reads as TGTGCCCACCCCCCTAATCAGGGAGGCTCCTACAATGAGCAGTTCTTC. The full variable domain, with the rest looked up from reference TRBV2 and TRBJ2-1, is EPEVTQTPSHQVTQMGQEVILRCVPISNHLYFYWYRQILGQKVEFLVSFYNNEISEKSEIFDDQFSVERPDGSNFTLKIRSTKLEDSAMYFCAHPPNQGGSYNEQFFGPGTRLTVL.

This sequence joins TRBV11-2 and TRBJ1-2, with a tentative D call TRBD1 (6 bases). Germline V gene data show CDR1 as SGHAT and CDR2 as FQNNGV. The V gene lost 5 bases and the J gene lost 7 bases, with 11 bases spanning the gap. CDR3 length equals 12 residues. CDR3 sequence: CASSPTGLGYTF. The CDR3 bases are TGTGCCAGCAGCCCAACAGGGCTTGGCTACACCTTC.

The chain employs TRBV6-1 and TRBJ1-1; D ambiguous. The CDR3 sequence is 14 residues long. Germline CDR1 MNHNS, CDR2 SASEGT. The ends were cut back, 2 bases at V and 8 bases at J, with 15 bases in the middle. The CDR3 DNA is TGTGCCAGCAGTGAAATATGGGGAGTCGGAGAAGCTTTCTTT. This encodes CASSEIWGVGEAFF.

The chain is built from TRBV5-1 and TRBJ1-2; 8 bases line up with TRBD1. This CDR3 has 15 residues. J was trimmed by 2 bases and V by 4 bases; bases with no gene match: 7. Germline V CDR1 and CDR2: SGHRS, YFSETQ. The CDR3 DNA is TGCGCCAGCAGCATACAGGGGGACCCCAACTATGGCTACACCTTC. Translated: CASSIQGDPNYGYTF.

Note on this clone: Other DNA sequences in this sample translate to the same CDR3. The chain recombines TRBV6-5 with TRBJ1-5; D gene ambiguous. CDR3 length: 13 amino acids. Germline assignment: CDR1 MNHEY and CDR2 SVGAGI. The germline V and J ends were trimmed by 0 bases and 6 bases, with 6 bases remaining between them. The CDR3 DNA reads as TGTGCCAGCAGTTACTCGCCGGTTCAGCCCCAGCATTTT. Translation gives CASSYSPVQPQHF.

The V gene is TRBV19, the J gene TRBJ1-6; possibly TRBD1 for D (5 bases). Germline loops: CDR1 LNHDA, CDR2 SQIVND (reference sequence). This CDR3 contains 15 residues. V lost 1 base to trimming and J lost 8 bases, with 12 bases between them. This chain's CDR3 is CASSIGPGKYSPLHF. In DNA, the CDR3 is TGTGCCAGTAGTATAGGTCCAGGGAAGTATTCACCCCTCCACTTT.

The chain employs TRBV4-3 and TRBJ2-3; D unclear. Trimming took off 1 base at V and 5 bases at J, with 4 bases between the two ends. CDR3 length: 12 amino acids. Germline V gene lookup returns CDR1 LGHNA and CDR2 YSLEER. The CDR3 reads CASSQVKDTQYF. CDR3 DNA sequence: TGCGCCAGCAGCCAAGTCAAAGATACGCAGTATTTT.

The V call is TRBV7-9, the J call TRBJ2-1, with 14 bases that match TRBD2. This CDR3 contains 20 residues. Germline lookup yields CDR1 SEHNR and CDR2 FQNEAQ (reference sequence). V shed 7 bases and J 0 bases; nucleotides not matched to a gene: 14. CDR3 sequence reads: CASTPTGTSGGQSSYNEQFF. Written as DNA, the CDR3 is TGTGCCAGCACCCCTACCGGGACTAGCGGGGGCCAGAGCTCCTACAATGAGCAGTTCTTC.

Here the CDR3 reads CASSYTGGRGNSPLHF. In DNA, the CDR3 is TGCGCCAGCAGCTACACAGGGGGCAGAGGGAATTCACCCCTCCACTTT. This rearrangement joins TRBV5-1 to TRBJ1-6; 9 positions match TRBD1. CDR3 size: 16 residues. Germline V gene data show CDR1 as SGHRS and CDR2 as YFSETQ. V shed 3 bases, J shed 7 bases, and the junction held 8 bases outside the gene matches.

The chain employs TRBV5-5 and TRBJ2-2; D not resolved. V lost 3 bases and J 3 bases, leaving 12 bases between the germline ends. Germline CDR1 reads SGHKS; CDR2 reads YYEKEE (reference sequence). The CDR3 contains 15 residues. The CDR3, as DNA: TGTGCCAGCAGCTCACCGGGTCTAGACACCGGGGAGCTGTTTTTT. Residues: CASSSPGLDTGELFF.

The chain carries TRBV27 and TRBJ2-1; D might be TRBD1 (5 bases). Trimming shortened V by 4 bases and J by 7 bases, and 11 bases separated the two germline ends. From germline, CDR1 is MNHEY and CDR2 SMNVEV (reference sequence). The CDR3 consists of 13 residues. The CDR3 spells CASSWQGGNEQFF. CDR3 nucleotide sequence: TGTGCCAGCAGTTGGCAGGGTGGGAATGAGCAGTTCTTC.

The rearrangement links TRBV5-1 to TRBJ1-4; TRBD1 aligns across 7 bases. CDR3 length: 15 amino acids. Trimming cost V 2 bases and J 8 bases; bases outside gene matches: 9. Germline CDR1 and CDR2: SGHRS and YFSETQ. CDR3 DNA sequence: TGCGCCAGCAGCTTTGGGAGACAGGGTGGCGAAAAACTGTTTTTT. This translates into CASSFGRQGGEKLFF.